Following are 21 T cell receptor beta chains from one sample sequenced in a study of molecular identifiers for immune sequencing clone quantification. TCRdb itself ran the PCR reads through MiXCR, one entry per CDR3 protein. Of around 460,000 distinct CDR3 sequences in the sample, 20% to 25% were seen once. Sequencing was done on a sample of naive CD8+ T cells from blood, with Jurkat cell RNA spiked in. The subset was: FACS-sorted CD8+CD4-CCR7+CD45RA+ naive T cells. These receptors all come from a human donor in good health. Some libraries in this study had Jurkat cell RNA spiked in.

V is TRBV6-6 and J is TRBJ2-5; no firm D call. Trimming shortened V by 4 bases and J by 4 bases, and 19 bases separated the two germline ends. CDR1 and CDR2 (germline): MNHNY, SVGAGI (reference sequence). The CDR3 consists of 16 residues. CDR3 loop: CASSFRVPVTGETQYF. CDR3 nucleotides: TGTGCCAGCAGTTTTAGGGTCCCCGTGACCGGAGAGACCCAGTACTTC.

This clonotype was counted ten times or more. This rearrangement joins TRBV9 to TRBJ2-3, with 11 bases identical to TRBD2. V lost 1 base, J lost 6 bases, and 7 bases stayed unmatched. The CDR3 sequence is 16 residues long. Germline V gene lookup returns CDR1 SGDLS and CDR2 YYNGEE. The CDR3 coding sequence is TGTGCCAGCAGCGTATTAGCGGGGGGGCCTCAGGATACGCAGTATTTT. Translated, it gives CASSVLAGGPQDTQYF.

Notes on this clonotype: It may be a read error: a sequence one base away is much more abundant. The conserved closing phenylalanine or tryptophan is absent in this CDR3, likely reflecting a read error. The rearrangement links TRBV14 to TRBJ2-3, with D perhaps TRBD2 (6 bases). Germline V gene data show CDR1 as SGHDN and CDR2 as FVKESK. The V end lost 2 bases, the J end lost 0 bases, and 12 bases lay between the germline ends. This CDR3 comprises 16 residues. CDR3 residues: CASSQLRGESTDTQYL. CDR3 DNA sequence: TGTGCCAGCAGCCAACTACGCGGGGAAAGCACAGATACGCAGTATCTT.

Regarding this clonotype: A single base separates this from a much larger clone, so it may be a read error. V gene TRBV24-1 combines with J gene TRBJ2-1; unclear D gene. CDR3 size: 13 residues. V was cut by 5 bases and J by 7 bases, with 11 bases left in between. Per germline, CDR1 KGHDR and CDR2 SFDVKD. CDR3 protein: CATSGMMGNEQFF. The DNA for the CDR3 is TGTGCCACCAGTGGCATGATGGGGAATGAGCAGTTCTTC.

This chain connects TRBV19 to TRBJ2-7; TRBD1 matches at 7 bases. Germline V gene lookup returns CDR1 LNHDA and CDR2 SQIVND (reference sequence). With V trimmed by 5 bases and J by 10 bases, 17 bases remained unmatched. The CDR3 contains 15 residues. The chain's CDR3 is CASSLNPTGPLRQYF. The CDR3, as DNA: TGTGCCAGTAGTTTAAACCCGACAGGGCCCCTACGACAGTACTTC.

The rearrangement links TRBV27 to TRBJ2-5, with a tentative D call TRBD1 (5 bases). Deletions cut 3 bases from V and 1 base from J, with 6 bases between. Germline-derived CDR1 and CDR2 are MNHEY and SMNVEV (reference sequence). CDR3 length: 13 residues. The CDR3 reads CASSFQGQETQYF. CDR3 DNA: TGTGCCAGCAGTTTTCAGGGCCAAGAGACCCAGTACTTC.

This clonotype turned up a few times. The J gene is TRBJ1-4, the V gene TRBV30; D gene unclear. V was pared by 3 bases and J by 6 bases, with 8 bases between. From germline, CDR1 is GTSNPN and CDR2 SVGIG (reference sequence). This CDR3 has 12 amino acids. CDR3 in DNA: TGTGCCTGGAGATCTTCGGATGAAAAACTGTTTTTT. Residues: CAWRSSDEKLFF.

This clonotype was counted only a few times. This chain links TRBV7-9 with TRBJ2-2; D unresolved. Germline V gene sequence: CDR1 SEHNR, CDR2 FQNEAQ (reference sequence). The CDR3 covers 17 residues. The V gene lost 2 bases and the J gene lost 3 bases, with 16 bases spanning the gap. The CDR3 region has the DNA TGTGCCAGCAGCTTACCCCAAGGGCAGGTCTACACCGGGGAGCTGTTTTTT. It codes for CASSLPQGQVYTGELFF.

The rearrangement links TRBV30 to TRBJ2-7; D perhaps matches TRBD2 (6 bases). V lost 3 bases, J lost 7 bases, and 22 bases lay in between. The germline CDR1 and CDR2 sequences are GTSNPN and SVGIG (reference sequence). The length of the CDR3 is 15 residues. The CDR3 coding sequence is TGTGCCTGGAGCCTAGTAGGAGGGCTGGAGGGAGAGCAGTACTTC. The encoded protein is CAWSLVGGLEGEQYF.

This clonotype was observed at least ten times. This chain connects TRBV28 to TRBJ2-3; TRBD2 is a possible D gene (6 bases). V lost 5 bases to trimming and J lost 2 bases, with 17 bases between them. The CDR3 loop spans 16 amino acids. Germline loops: CDR1 MDHEN, CDR2 SYDVKM. CDR3 coding DNA: TGTGCCAGCAGTCCACCGGCGGGGACGTTCACAGATACGCAGTATTTT. This gives the protein CASSPPAGTFTDTQYF.

On this clonotype itself: Germline and junction disagree at one end, which may indicate a read error. The chain is built from TRBV11-2 and TRBJ2-7; 9 nucleotides align to TRBD2. The germline CDR1 and CDR2 sequences are SGHAT and FQNNGV. This CDR3 has 16 amino acids. CDR3 sequence reads: CASSDPWETSGYEQCF. Written as DNA, the CDR3 is TGTGCCAGCAGCGATCCTTGGGAGACTAGCGGCTACGAGCAGTGCTTC.

This clonotype has only one observation. The V call is TRBV28, the J call TRBJ2-1; D not certain. This CDR3 has 15 residues. Deletions cut 3 bases from V and 0 bases from J, with 9 bases between. Germline V gives CDR1 MDHEN, CDR2 SYDVKM. The CDR3: CASSFLQSSYNEQFF. The CDR3 bases are TGTGCCAGCAGTTTTCTCCAGAGCTCCTACAATGAGCAGTTCTTC.

This clonotype occurred many times. The chain carries TRBV19 and TRBJ2-7, with D unresolved. The CDR3 has 14 residues. The V and J ends lost 5 bases and 0 bases respectively, with 11 bases between them. Germline CDR1 LNHDA, CDR2 SQIVND (reference sequence). The CDR3 DNA sequence: TGTGCCAGTAGTGAACAGCCGAGCTCCTACGAGCAGTACTTC. Translated: CASSEQPSSYEQYF.

This clonotype was detected ten times or more. The gene calls are TRBV29-1 and TRBJ1-1; 8 bases are a match to TRBD1. The length of the CDR3 is 14 residues. The V and J ends lost 3 bases and 6 bases, in that order; junction bases with no gene match: 9. Looked up from germline, CDR1 is SQVTM and CDR2 is ANQGSEA. The CDR3 spells CSVDRTGRVAEAFF. The CDR3 DNA sequence: TGCAGCGTTGATCGGACAGGGAGGGTGGCTGAAGCTTTCTTT.

V and J are TRBV4-2 and TRBJ2-7; 8 positions agree with TRBD1. The CDR3 consists of 15 residues. J gave up 7 bases and V 2 bases, and 10 bases lay outside the gene matches. The germline V gene has CDR1 LGHNA and CDR2 YNFKEQ. CDR3 coding DNA: TGTGCCAGCAGCCAATGGGGCCAGGGGGCAGGGGAGCAGTACTTC. Its translation is CASSQWGQGAGEQYF.

V and J are TRBV20-1 and TRBJ2-5; 7 bases agree with TRBD2. Germline CDR1 DFQATT, CDR2 SNEGSKA (reference sequence). V shed 1 base, J shed 4 bases, and the junction held 6 bases outside the gene matches. This CDR3 has 14 residues. In nucleotides, the CDR3 is TGCAGTGCTAGAGTGCGGGGCGGGAGAGAGACCCAGTACTTC. As protein: CSARVRGGRETQYF.

This clonotype was seen many times. The CDR3 sequence is CASSPPSPGAVNIQYF. In DNA form, the CDR3 reads TGTGCCAGCAGTCCACCTTCCCCAGGGGCGGTAAACATTCAGTACTTC. The rearrangement joins TRBV12-3 or TRBV12-4 to TRBJ2-4; D might be TRBD1 (6 bases). The CDR3 sequence is 16 residues long. Trimming pared 5 bases from V and 6 bases from J, leaving 20 bases between.

This clonotype was seen a few times. A much larger clone lies a single base off, so this may be a read error. The chain recombines TRBV15 with TRBJ2-3; weak D call: TRBD2 (5 bases). This CDR3 has 17 residues. Germline V gene sequence: CDR1 LNHNV, CDR2 YYDKDF (reference sequence). CDR3 DNA: TGTGCCACCAGCGGAGAATTACTAGACCCCCTCGCGAATACGCAGTATTTT. Protein product: CATSGELLDPLANTQYF.

This clonotype has just a few counts. This sequence joins TRBV6-2 or TRBV6-3 and TRBJ2-7, with D perhaps being TRBD1 or TRBD2 (5 bases each). CDR1 and CDR2 (germline): MNHEY, SVGEGT. The CDR3 runs to 14 residues. V lost 0 bases, J lost 9 bases, and 15 bases lay in between. This CDR3 is CASSYSQPGPPQYF. The CDR3, as DNA: TGTGCCAGCAGTTACTCACAGCCGGGGCCTCCGCAGTACTTC.

Points on this clonotype: A much larger clone lies one base from this, so it may be a read error. This likely comes from a read error, as the CDR3 has no conserved phenylalanine or tryptophan at its end. The chain employs TRBV4-1 and TRBJ1-1; the D is unclear. CDR3 length: 13 residues. With 4 bases removed from V and 3 bases from J, the gap between germline ends came to 9 bases. Germline CDR1 is MGHRA and CDR2 is YSYEKL. The CDR3 loop is CASSLTRDTEAFL. In DNA form, the CDR3 reads TGCGCCAGCAGCCTGACGAGGGACACTGAAGCTTTCCTT.

This clonotype has only a few counts. This chain uses TRBV7-9 with TRBJ2-1; D perhaps matches TRBD1 (6 bases). CDR3 length: 16 residues. The germline V gene has CDR1 SEHNR and CDR2 FQNEAQ (reference sequence). V was cut by 6 bases and J by 9 bases, with 24 bases left in between. CDR3 loop: CASSSFTGISYGEQFF. DNA of the CDR3: TGTGCCAGCAGTTCATTTACAGGGATCTCCTATGGTGAGCAGTTCTTC.